This is a list of T cell receptor beta chains from one sample in a study of T cells in Graves' hyperthyroidism and ophthalmopathy. TCRdb ran MiXCR on the multiplex PCR reads and lists one entry per CDR3 protein. The top ten clones hold roughly 29% of a sample with about 96,000 distinct CDR3 sequences, approximately 56% of them seen once. The sample taken for sequencing was blood. These receptors all come from a woman in her thirties or forties with Graves' hyperthyroidism. Both conserved end residues are part of each CDR3. D genes are given only for firm matches. Part of the rows lack a size; the others show once, few, many or a class for expanded clones.

clone_size j_call v_call d_call cdr3_aa cdr3_nt
- TRBJ1-1 TRBV4-1 - CASSQDRGGTEAFF TGCGCCAGCAGCCAAGATAGGGGAGGCACTGAAGCTTTCTTT
- TRBJ1-5 TRBV7-9 - CAGSLGPGNQPQHF TGCGCCGGCAGCCTAGGCCCGGGGAATCAGCCCCAGCATTTT
many TRBJ2-2 TRBV7-6 TRBD2 CASSFRPSGTASSTGELFF TGTGCCAGCAGCTTCCGCCCGAGCGGGACGGCGTCCTCCACCGGGGAGCTGTTTTTT
- TRBJ2-2 TRBV13 - CASSLVVRTGELFF TGTGCCAGCAGCTTAGTCGTGCGGACAGGGGAGCTGTTTTTT
many TRBJ1-2 TRBV2 TRBD1 CASSPRGQGGGYTF TGTGCCAGCTCACCACGGGGACAGGGTGGTGGCTACACCTTC
few TRBJ2-7 TRBV7-2 TRBD2 CASSLSGTYEQYF TGTGCCAGCAGTCTTAGCGGGACCTACGAGCAGTACTTC
large TRBJ1-5 TRBV7-9 - CASSASNQPQHF TGTGCCAGCAGCGCAAGCAATCAGCCCCAGCATTTT
- TRBJ1-4 TRBV2 TRBD1 CASTPDRVEKLFF TGTGCCAGCACTCCCGACAGGGTGGAAAAACTGTTTTTT
many TRBJ2-3 TRBV5-4 TRBD2 CASSFELAGADTQYF TGTGCCAGCAGCTTCGAGCTAGCGGGAGCAGATACGCAGTATTTT
many TRBJ2-5 TRBV4-1 TRBD2 CASAGTSGGPQETQYF TGCGCCAGCGCGGGGACTAGCGGGGGTCCCCAAGAGACCCAGTACTTC
once TRBJ2-5 TRBV7-9 TRBD2 CASSSGPLAGAETQYF TGTGCCAGCAGCTCGGGCCCACTAGCGGGAGCTGAGACCCAGTACTTC
- TRBJ1-5 TRBV29-1 TRBD1 CSGGQVGQPQHF TGCAGCGGTGGACAGGTTGGTCAGCCCCAGCATTTT
- TRBJ1-6 TRBV27 - CASSLYQGSPLHF TGTGCCAGCAGTTTATACCAAGGATCACCCCTCCACTTT
many TRBJ2-3 TRBV10-3 - CAISESRLSTDTQYF TGTGCCATCAGTGAGTCGAGACTATCCACAGATACGCAGTATTTT
many TRBJ1-3 TRBV9 - CASSPAISSGNTIYF TGTGCCAGCAGCCCCGCAATCTCCTCTGGAAACACCATATATTTT
- TRBJ1-2 TRBV15 - CATSSLAGGLGYTF TGTGCCACCAGCAGCTTGGCTGGGGGCTTAGGCTACACCTTC
- TRBJ1-2 TRBV20-1 TRBD1 CSSTGDGYTF TGCAGTAGTACAGGGGATGGCTACACCTTC
- TRBJ1-4 TRBV11-2 TRBD1 CAISVDREEKLFF TGTGCCATCAGCGTCGACAGGGAGGAAAAACTGTTTTTT
many TRBJ1-5 TRBV24-1 - CATSETGRPNQPQHF TGTGCCACCAGTGAAACAGGGAGACCGAATCAGCCCCAGCATTTT
- TRBJ1-2 TRBV29-1 TRBD1 CSVEEDRGGYTF TGCAGCGTCGAGGAGGACAGGGGTGGCTACACCTTC
many TRBJ1-2 TRBV28 TRBD1 CASRNQGARGYTF TGTGCCAGCAGAAACCAGGGGGCAAGGGGCTACACCTTC
- TRBJ1-6 TRBV7-8 - CASSLLVVSPLHF TGCGCCAGCAGCTTATTGGTGGTTTCACCCCTCCACTTT
- TRBJ2-2 TRBV2 TRBD2 CASMDGTTQAGELFF TGTGCCAGCATGGACGGGACTACGCAGGCCGGGGAGCTGTTTTTT
- TRBJ2-7 TRBV2 - CASISQGGRYYEQYF TGTGCCAGCATAAGCCAGGGGGGCCGTTACTACGAGCAGTACTTC
- TRBJ1-3 TRBV5-1 TRBD1 CASSFGQGNTIYF TGCGCCAGCAGCTTCGGACAGGGGAACACCATATATTTT
- TRBJ2-2 TRBV7-9 TRBD1 CASSFDRGRAGELFF TGTGCCAGCAGCTTTGACAGGGGGCGGGCCGGGGAGCTGTTTTTT
many TRBJ1-1 TRBV5-1 - CASGRTANTEAFF TGCGCCAGCGGACGGACAGCCAACACTGAAGCTTTCTTT
- TRBJ2-5 TRBV7-8 TRBD1 CASSAAGQGVETQYF TGTGCCAGCAGTGCGGCAGGACAGGGTGTAGAGACCCAGTACTTC
- TRBJ2-7 TRBV19 TRBD1 CASSIAGTGEHEQYF TGTGCCAGTAGTATAGCCGGGACAGGGGAGCACGAGCAGTACTTC